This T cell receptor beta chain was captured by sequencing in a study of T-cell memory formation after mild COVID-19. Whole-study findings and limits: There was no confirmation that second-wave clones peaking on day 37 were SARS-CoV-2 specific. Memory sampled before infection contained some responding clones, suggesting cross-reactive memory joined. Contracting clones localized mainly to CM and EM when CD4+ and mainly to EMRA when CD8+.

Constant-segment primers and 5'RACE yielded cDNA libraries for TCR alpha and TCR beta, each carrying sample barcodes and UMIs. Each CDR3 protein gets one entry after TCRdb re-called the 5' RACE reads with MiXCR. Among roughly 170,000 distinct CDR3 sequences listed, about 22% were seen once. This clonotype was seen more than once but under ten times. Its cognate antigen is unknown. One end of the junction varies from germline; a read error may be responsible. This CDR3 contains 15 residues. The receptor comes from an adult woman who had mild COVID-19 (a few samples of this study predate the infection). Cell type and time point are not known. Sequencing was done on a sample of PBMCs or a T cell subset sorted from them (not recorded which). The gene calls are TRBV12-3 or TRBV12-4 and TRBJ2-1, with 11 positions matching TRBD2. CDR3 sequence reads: CASRLAGGPLNEQFF. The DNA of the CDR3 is TGTGCCAGCAGATTAGCGGGAGGGCCGCTCAATGAGCAGTTCTTC.